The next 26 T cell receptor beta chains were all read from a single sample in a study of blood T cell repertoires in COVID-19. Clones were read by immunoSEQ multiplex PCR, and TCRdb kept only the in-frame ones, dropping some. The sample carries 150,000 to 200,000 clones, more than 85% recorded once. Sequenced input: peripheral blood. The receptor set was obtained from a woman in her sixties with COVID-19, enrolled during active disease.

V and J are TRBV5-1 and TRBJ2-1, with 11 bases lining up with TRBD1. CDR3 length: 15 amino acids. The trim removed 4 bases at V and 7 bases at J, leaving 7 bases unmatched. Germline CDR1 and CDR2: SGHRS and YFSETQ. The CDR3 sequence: CASSAAGTGGNEQFF. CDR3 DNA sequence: TGCGCCAGCAGCGCCGCCGGGACAGGGGGAAATGAGCAGTTCTTC.

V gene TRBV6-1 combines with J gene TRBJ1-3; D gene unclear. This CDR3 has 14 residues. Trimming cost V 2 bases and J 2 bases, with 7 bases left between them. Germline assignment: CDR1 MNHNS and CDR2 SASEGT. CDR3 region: CASSESGAGNTIYF. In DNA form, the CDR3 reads TGTGCCAGCAGTGAATCCGGGGCTGGAAACACCATATATTTT.

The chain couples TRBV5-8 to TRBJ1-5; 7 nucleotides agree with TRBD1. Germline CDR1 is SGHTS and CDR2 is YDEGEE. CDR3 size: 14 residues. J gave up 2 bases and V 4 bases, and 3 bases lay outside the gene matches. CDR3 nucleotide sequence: TGTGCCAGCAGCGACAGGGTTGGCAATCAGCCCCAGCATTTT. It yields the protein CASSDRVGNQPQHF.

CDR3 loop: CASSQAGLGELFF. Written as DNA, the CDR3 is TGTGCCAGCTCACAGGCGGGCCTCGGGGAGCTGTTTTTT. V and J are TRBV18 and TRBJ2-2; a weak D match, TRBD2 (5 bases). The V gene's germline CDR1 is KGHSH and CDR2 LQKENI. V was clipped by 4 bases and J by 7 bases, with 10 bases between them. The CDR3 runs to 13 residues.

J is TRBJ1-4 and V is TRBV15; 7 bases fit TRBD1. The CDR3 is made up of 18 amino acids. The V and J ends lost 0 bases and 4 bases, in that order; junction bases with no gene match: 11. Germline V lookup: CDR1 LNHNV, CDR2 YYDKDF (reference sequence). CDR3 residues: CATSRDPGTAALNEKLFF. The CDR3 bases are TGTGCCACCAGCAGAGATCCCGGGACAGCGGCCCTTAATGAAAAACTGTTTTTT.

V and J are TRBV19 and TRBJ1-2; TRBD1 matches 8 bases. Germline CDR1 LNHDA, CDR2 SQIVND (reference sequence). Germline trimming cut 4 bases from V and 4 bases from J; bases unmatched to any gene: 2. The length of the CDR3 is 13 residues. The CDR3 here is CASSSTGGYGYTF. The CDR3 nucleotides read TGTGCCAGTAGTAGTACAGGGGGCTATGGCTACACCTTC.

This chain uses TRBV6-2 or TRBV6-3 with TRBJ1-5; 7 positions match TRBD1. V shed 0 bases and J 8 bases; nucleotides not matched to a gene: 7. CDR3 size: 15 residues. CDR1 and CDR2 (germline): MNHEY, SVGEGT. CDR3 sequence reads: CASSYSLQGKKPQHF. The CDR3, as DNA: TGTGCCAGCAGTTACTCTTTACAGGGGAAGAAGCCCCAGCATTTT.

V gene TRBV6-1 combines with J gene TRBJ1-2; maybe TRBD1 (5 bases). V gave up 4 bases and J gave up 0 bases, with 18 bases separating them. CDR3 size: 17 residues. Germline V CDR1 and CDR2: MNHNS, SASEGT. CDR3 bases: TGTGCCAGCAGTGCCTGGGGGGAGACCTACTCTAACTATGGCTACACCTTC. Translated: CASSAWGETYSNYGYTF.

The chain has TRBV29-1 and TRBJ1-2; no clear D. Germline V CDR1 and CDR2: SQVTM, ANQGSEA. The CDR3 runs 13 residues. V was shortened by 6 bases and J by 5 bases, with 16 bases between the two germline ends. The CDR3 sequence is CSVNHRTGYGYTF. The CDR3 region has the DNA TGCAGCGTCAACCATCGGACGGGGTATGGCTACACCTTC.

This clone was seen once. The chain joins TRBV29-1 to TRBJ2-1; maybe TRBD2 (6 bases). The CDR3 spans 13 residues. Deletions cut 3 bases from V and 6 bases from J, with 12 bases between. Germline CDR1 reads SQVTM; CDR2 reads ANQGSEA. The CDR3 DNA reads TGCAGCGTTGAGCTTGGGACTCGCAATGAGCAGTTCTTC. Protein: CSVELGTRNEQFF.

CDR3 DNA sequence: TGCGCCAGCCGTGGCAGCCTAGCAACTAATGAAAAACTGTTTTTT. It specifies CASRGSLATNEKLFF. The V call is TRBV5-1, the J call TRBJ1-4; no reliable D call. The germline CDR1 and CDR2 sequences are SGHRS and YFSETQ. V lost 7 bases and J 0 bases, leaving 13 bases between the germline ends. This CDR3 spans 15 amino acids.

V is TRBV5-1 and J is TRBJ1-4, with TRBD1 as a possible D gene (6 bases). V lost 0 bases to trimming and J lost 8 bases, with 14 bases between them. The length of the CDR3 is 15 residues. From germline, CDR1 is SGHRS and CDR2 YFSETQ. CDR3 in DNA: TGCGCCAGCAGCTTGGACGGCAGGGGACGGGAAAAACTGTTTTTT. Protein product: CASSLDGRGREKLFF.

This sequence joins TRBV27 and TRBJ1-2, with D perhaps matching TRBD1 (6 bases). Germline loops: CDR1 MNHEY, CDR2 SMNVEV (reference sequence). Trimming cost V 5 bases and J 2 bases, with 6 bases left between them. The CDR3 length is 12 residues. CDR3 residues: CASSDRNYGYTF. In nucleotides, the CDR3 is TGTGCCAGCAGTGACAGGAACTATGGCTACACCTTC.

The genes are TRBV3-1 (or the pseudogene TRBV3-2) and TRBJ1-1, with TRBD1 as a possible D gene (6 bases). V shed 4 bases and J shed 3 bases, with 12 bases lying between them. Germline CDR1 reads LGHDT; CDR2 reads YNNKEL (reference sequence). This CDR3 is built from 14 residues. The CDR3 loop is CASSRGLRDTEAFF. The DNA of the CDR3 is TGTGCCAGCAGCCGGGGGCTTCGGGACACTGAAGCTTTCTTT.

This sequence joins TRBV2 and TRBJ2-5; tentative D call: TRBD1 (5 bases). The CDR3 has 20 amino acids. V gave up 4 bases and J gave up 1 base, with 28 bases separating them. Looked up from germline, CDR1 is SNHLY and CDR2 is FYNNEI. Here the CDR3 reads CASSGTNRMKRQGLQETQYF. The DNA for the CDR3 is TGTGCCAGCAGTGGCACCAACCGAATGAAGAGGCAGGGCCTCCAAGAGACCCAGTACTTC. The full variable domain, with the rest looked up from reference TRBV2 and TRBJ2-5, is EPEVTQTPSHQVTQMGQEVILRCVPISNHLYFYWYRQILGQKVEFLVSFYNNEISEKSEIFDDQFSVERPDGSNFTLKIRSTKLEDSAMYFCASSGTNRMKRQGLQETQYFGPGTRLLVL.

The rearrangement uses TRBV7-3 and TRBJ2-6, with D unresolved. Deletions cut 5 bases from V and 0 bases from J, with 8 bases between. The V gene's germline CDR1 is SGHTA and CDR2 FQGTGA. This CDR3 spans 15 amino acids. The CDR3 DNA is TGTGCCAGCAGCCCAGAAGTCTCTGGGGCCAACGTCCTGACTTTC. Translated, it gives CASSPEVSGANVLTF.

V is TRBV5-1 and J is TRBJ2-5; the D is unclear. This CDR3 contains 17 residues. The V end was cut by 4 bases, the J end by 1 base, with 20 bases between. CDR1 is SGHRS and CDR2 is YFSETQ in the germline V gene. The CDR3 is CASSTKDTLKIQETQYF. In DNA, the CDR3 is TGCGCCAGCAGCACCAAAGACACACTCAAGATCCAAGAGACCCAGTACTTC.

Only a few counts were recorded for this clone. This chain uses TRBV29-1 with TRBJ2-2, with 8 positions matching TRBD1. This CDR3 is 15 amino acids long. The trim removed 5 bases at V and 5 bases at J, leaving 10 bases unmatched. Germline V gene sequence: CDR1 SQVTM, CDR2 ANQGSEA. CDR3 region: CSVKAGTGNTGELFF. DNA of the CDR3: TGCAGCGTTAAGGCCGGGACAGGCAATACCGGGGAGCTGTTTTTT.

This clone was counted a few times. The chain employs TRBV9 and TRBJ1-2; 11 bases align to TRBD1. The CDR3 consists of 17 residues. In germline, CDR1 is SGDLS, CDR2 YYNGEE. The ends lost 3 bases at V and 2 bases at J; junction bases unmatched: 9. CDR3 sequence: CASSGGQGAVPNYGYTF. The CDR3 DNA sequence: TGTGCCAGCAGCGGCGGACAGGGGGCTGTCCCGAACTATGGCTACACCTTC.

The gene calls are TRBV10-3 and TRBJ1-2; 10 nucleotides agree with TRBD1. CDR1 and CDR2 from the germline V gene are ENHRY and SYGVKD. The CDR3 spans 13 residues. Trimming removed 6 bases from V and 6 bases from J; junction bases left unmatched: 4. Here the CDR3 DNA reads TGTGCCATCAGCGGACAGGGGGTGGATGGCTACACCTTC. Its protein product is CAISGQGVDGYTF.

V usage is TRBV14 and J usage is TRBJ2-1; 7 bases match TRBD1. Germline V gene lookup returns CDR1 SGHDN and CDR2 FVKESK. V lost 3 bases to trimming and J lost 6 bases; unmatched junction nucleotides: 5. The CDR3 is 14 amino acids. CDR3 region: CASSHSQGLNEQFF. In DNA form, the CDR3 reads TGTGCCAGCAGCCACTCACAGGGGCTCAATGAGCAGTTCTTC.

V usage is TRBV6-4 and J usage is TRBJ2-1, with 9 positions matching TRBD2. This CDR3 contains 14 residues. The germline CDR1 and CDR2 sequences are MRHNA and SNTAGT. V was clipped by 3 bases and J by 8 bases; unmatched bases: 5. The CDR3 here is CASSEGGGADEQFF. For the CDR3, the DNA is TGTGCCAGCAGTGAAGGCGGGGGGGCAGATGAGCAGTTCTTC.

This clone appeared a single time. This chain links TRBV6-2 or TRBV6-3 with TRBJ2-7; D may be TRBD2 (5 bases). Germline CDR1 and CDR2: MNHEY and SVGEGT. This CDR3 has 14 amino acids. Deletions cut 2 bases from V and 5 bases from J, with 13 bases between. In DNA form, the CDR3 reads TGTGCCAGCAGTTACGGGCTAGCAAGCAACGAGCAGTACTTC. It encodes CASSYGLASNEQYF.

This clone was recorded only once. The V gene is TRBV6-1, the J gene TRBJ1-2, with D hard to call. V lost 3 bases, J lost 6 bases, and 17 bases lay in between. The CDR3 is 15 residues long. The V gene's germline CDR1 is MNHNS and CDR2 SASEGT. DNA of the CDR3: TGTGCCAGCAGTGATAGTGCGGGCAGCCTCGATGGCTACACCTTC. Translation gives CASSDSAGSLDGYTF.

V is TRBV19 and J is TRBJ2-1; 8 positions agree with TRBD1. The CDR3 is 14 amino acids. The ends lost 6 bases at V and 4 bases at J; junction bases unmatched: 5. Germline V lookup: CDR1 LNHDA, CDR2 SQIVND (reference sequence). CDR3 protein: CASRSGQGYNEQFF. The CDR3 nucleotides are TGTGCCAGTAGGAGCGGACAGGGTTACAATGAGCAGTTCTTC.

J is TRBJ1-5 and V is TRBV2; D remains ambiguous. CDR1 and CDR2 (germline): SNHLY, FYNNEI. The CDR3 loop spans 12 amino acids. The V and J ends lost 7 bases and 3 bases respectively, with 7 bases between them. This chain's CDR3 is CASTTSNQPQHF. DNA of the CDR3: TGTGCCAGCACTACGTCCAATCAGCCCCAGCATTTT.